This TCR beta chain stems from a study of cytomegalovirus exposure and HLA in healthy donors. Whole-study results and caveats: The number of N-insertions in an Asian-associated ancestry cluster was reportedly below the roughly 660-donor mean in a later analysis.

As regards this clone: The antigen remains unidentified.

This CDR3 is 14 amino acids long. The germline gives CDR1 MNHEY, CDR2 SVGAGI. It was with 60 Vbeta and 13 Jbeta primers that the PCR ran. Profiled with immunoSEQ multiplex PCR; TCRdb holds only in-frame clones, not every one. This sample carries 180,000 or so clones, 80% of them seen once, and the ten largest clones take 1.9%. J is TRBJ2-5 and V is TRBV6-5; 7 bases line up with TRBD1. The J call may be in error: the DNA end matches TRBJ2-7 better. The sample comprised PBMCs. The TCR sequence derives from a woman in her twenties or thirties in good health and CMV-seronegative. The CDR3 spells CASTRDSNSYEQYF. Here the CDR3 DNA reads TGTGCCAGCACCCGGGACAGTAACTCCTACGAGCAGTACTTC.